These T cell receptor beta chains were read from a single sample in a study of T-cell reconstitution after alpha-beta-depleted transplantation in children. From the PCR reads, TCRdb called clonotypes with MiXCR, one entry per CDR3 protein. The table includes approximately 79,000 distinct CDR3 sequences, 15% to 20% detected once. The material was PBMCs, mostly from graft donor cells, obtained 360 days after TCRalphabeta/CD19-depleted stem cell transplant. These TCRs come from a male patient aged 2 to 9 who had a stem cell transplant for acute lymphoblastic leukemia, so the T cells may come from the graft donor. Each CDR3 is given with its conserved first and last residue. Rows give clone size only sometimes, using once, few, many, or a class for an expanded clone.

abundance	v_gene	j_gene	CDR3aa
.	TRBV3-1	TRBJ2-7	CASSRGRAYEQYF
few	TRBV7-6	TRBJ2-1	CASSRRLAGKQTGWYNEQFF
few	TRBV12-3/TRBV12-4	TRBJ2-1	CASNPGLPADNEQFF
.	TRBV29-1	TRBJ1-1	CSIKGAGVNTEAFF
few	TRBV20-1	TRBJ2-1	CSARGFSGRYSSYNEQFF
.	TRBV4-2	TRBJ2-7	CASSQDLGTKPYEQYF
few	TRBV27	TRBJ2-2	CASSPYGGADTGELFF
many	TRBV12-3/TRBV12-4	TRBJ1-2	CASSFGDYGYTF
few	TRBV7-9	TRBJ2-7	CASSLGTGRNEQYF
few	TRBV5-6	TRBJ2-5	CASSLALGTQETQYF
.	TRBV5-1	TRBJ2-1	CASSYPSLDEQFF
.	TRBV7-6	TRBJ2-7	CASSLASGGSYEQYF
many	TRBV28	TRBJ2-3	CASSSIADTQYF
many	TRBV7-2	TRBJ2-7	CASSLALGAGGPYEQYF
once	TRBV11-3	TRBJ2-5	CASSARRGKETQYF
few	TRBV7-9	TRBJ2-3	CASSYFQGDTQYF
.	TRBV6-5	TRBJ2-5	CASSYGGLPETQYF
many	TRBV12-3/TRBV12-4	TRBJ2-1	CASTPRGRQDNEQFF
.	TRBV5-1	TRBJ2-1	CASSLDRVNEQFF
.	TRBV7-2	TRBJ2-5	CASSLPGIFQYF
few	TRBV4-2	TRBJ2-2	CASSQRPSRPAYTGELFF
few	TRBV3-1	TRBJ1-2	CASSTWGAPGYTF
few	TRBV6-5	TRBJ2-2	CASSNPGLAGVAGELFF
.	TRBV5-4	TRBJ2-5	CASSLRVHGPQETQYF
few	TRBV7-2	TRBJ2-5	CASSLRLAGGLKTQYF
few	TRBV2	TRBJ2-1	CASSEALVLRVAFF
once	TRBV7-6	TRBJ2-1	CASSSTSFPYNEQFF
many	TRBV30	TRBJ2-3	CAWRHKASWGFADTQYF
.	TRBV11-2	TRBJ1-1	CASRRRRDTNTEAFF
.	TRBV12-3/TRBV12-4	TRBJ1-3	CASSFPLGVGNTIYF
many	TRBV12-3/TRBV12-4	TRBJ2-7	CASSFPGQVAYEQYF
.	TRBV5-1	TRBJ1-1	CASSWVLNGVGNTEAFF
few	TRBV5-5	TRBJ1-2	CASSYDTYGYTF
few	TRBV24-1	TRBJ2-1	CATSDPGTGRRNEQFF
.	TRBV5-5	TRBJ2-1	CASRRHADVGYNEQFF
many	TRBV7-9	TRBJ1-6	CASSLTGGLYNSPLHF
.	TRBV2	TRBJ1-2	CASSESQPAGYGYTF
few	TRBV5-1	TRBJ1-4	CASSFLGAGNEKLFF
.	TRBV4-1	TRBJ2-6	CASSVQPPLSGANVLTF